The 16 T cell receptor beta chains below come from one sample, sequenced in a study of T cells in Graves' hyperthyroidism and ophthalmopathy. TCR beta CDR3 regions were amplified from RNA transcripts. With the HTBI primer set, the TCR CDR3 went through a first round of RT-PCR. TCRdb independently ran MiXCR on the multiplex PCR reads; one entry per CDR3 protein. This sample has some 740,000 distinct CDR3 sequences, with roughly 15% found just once. Sequenced input: blood. Every receptor here comes from a young woman with Graves' hyperthyroidism.

The table lists this clonotype with a few counts. V and J are TRBV4-1 and TRBJ2-1, with D tentatively TRBD2 (6 bases). The germline gives CDR1 MGHRA, CDR2 YSYEKL. Trimming removed 1 base from V and 10 bases from J, with 8 bases in between. The CDR3 is 12 amino acids. The CDR3 DNA is TGCGCCAGCAGCCAAGTTCGGGAGGAGCAGTTCTTC. It is translated as CASSQVREEQFF.

In this sample, this clonotype turned up a few times. The junction and the germline gene differ at one end; a read error may be behind it. V and J are TRBV10-3 and TRBJ2-7; 8 bases fit TRBD2. The CDR3 is 13 residues long. Germline V gives CDR1 ENHRY, CDR2 SYGVKD. The CDR3 nucleotides are TGTGTCATCAGTGAGGGACTAGTCAACGAGCAGTACTTC. It translates to CVISEGLVNEQYF.

This clonotype was recorded at least ten times. This chain joins TRBV7-3 and TRBJ2-7; D is undetermined. V was cut by 3 bases and J by 2 bases, with 5 bases left in between. The CDR3 extends over 12 amino acids. Germline V lookup: CDR1 SGHTA, CDR2 FQGTGA. The CDR3 DNA reads as TGTGCCAGCAGCTTCCTTACCTACGAGCAGTACTTC. Protein product: CASSFLTYEQYF.

The chain uses TRBV29-1 and TRBJ2-3; D unresolved. V lost 5 bases and J 6 bases, leaving 9 bases between the germline ends. The germline V gene has CDR1 SQVTM and CDR2 ANQGSEA. This CDR3 comprises 11 residues. This chain's CDR3 is CSVLHGDTQYF. The CDR3 nucleotides read TGCAGCGTTCTTCACGGGGATACGCAGTATTTT.

The chain is built from TRBV6-5 and TRBJ2-1, with D uncertain. Trimming removed 0 bases from V and 8 bases from J, with 14 bases in between. CDR3 size: 15 residues. In germline, CDR1 is MNHEY, CDR2 SVGAGI. The DNA of the CDR3 is TGTGCCAGCAGTTACTCCCCCTTTGGGCAGGATGAGCAGTTCTTC. Amino acid sequence: CASSYSPFGQDEQFF.

This clonotype was seen a few times. The J gene is TRBJ2-1, the V gene TRBV20-1; 9 nucleotides line up with TRBD2. The length of the CDR3 is 14 residues. Trimming took 3 bases from V and 9 from J; bases not matched to a gene: 9. Germline CDR1 reads DFQATT; CDR2 reads SNEGSKA (reference sequence). CDR3 in DNA: TGCAGTGCTAGTGTAGCGGGAGAAATTGGTGAGCAGTTCTTC. It encodes CSASVAGEIGEQFF.

This clonotype was recorded many times. V and J are TRBV7-2 and TRBJ2-1, with D perhaps assigned TRBD1 or TRBD2 (5 bases each). Trimming cost V 1 base and J 9 bases, with 13 bases left between them. CDR3 length: 14 residues. Germline CDR1 is SGHTA and CDR2 is FQGNSA. The CDR3 DNA reads TGTGCCAGCAGCTTAGTAATCCGGGGACGTGAGCAGTTCTTC. It translates to CASSLVIRGREQFF.

This clonotype was found a few times. The chain uses TRBV4-3 and TRBJ2-2; TRBD2 is a possible D gene (7 bases). V was cut by 2 bases and J by 3 bases, with 19 bases left in between. CDR3 length: 18 residues. CDR1 and CDR2 from the germline V gene are LGHNA and YSLEER. This CDR3 is CASSQFPSGGGYTGELFF. In DNA, the CDR3 is TGCGCCAGCAGCCAATTCCCTAGCGGAGGGGGGTACACCGGGGAGCTGTTTTTT.

Many counts were recorded for this clonotype. The chain carries TRBV11-2 and TRBJ1-1, with D perhaps TRBD1 (5 bases). The CDR3 loop spans 15 amino acids. CDR1 is SGHAT, CDR2 FQNNGV, per germline. Trimming took off 5 bases at V and 0 bases at J, with 13 bases between the two ends. In DNA, the CDR3 is TGTGCCAGCAGCCACAGACAGTCGATGAACACTGAAGCTTTCTTT. It specifies CASSHRQSMNTEAFF.

The table lists this clonotype with many counts. This rearrangement joins TRBV30 to TRBJ2-2; D is uncertain. CDR1 is GTSNPN, CDR2 SVGIG, per germline (reference sequence). The CDR3 has 14 amino acids. The germline V and J ends were trimmed by 3 bases and 4 bases, with 12 bases remaining between them. The CDR3 DNA sequence: TGTGCCTGGAGGGCCCCCCGACTCACCGGGGAGCTGTTTTTT. Its protein product is CAWRAPRLTGELFF. Based on the CDR3 plus reference TRBV30 and TRBJ2-2, the full variable domain is SQTIHQWPATLVQPVGSPLSLECTVEGTSNPNLYWYRQAAGRGLQLLFYSVGIGQISSEVPQNLSASRPQDRQFILSSKKLLLSDSGFYLCAWRAPRLTGELFFGEGSRLTVL.

A few counts support this clonotype. Being one base from a much bigger clone, this may be a read error. This chain uses TRBV3-1 with TRBJ2-7; 10 bases agree with TRBD2. CDR3 length equals 16 residues. Germline CDR1 LGHDT, CDR2 YNNKEL (reference sequence). V lost 4 bases to trimming and J lost 2 bases; unmatched junction nucleotides: 8. The CDR3 region is CASSLKGGTSAYEQYF. The CDR3 DNA follows: TGTGCCAGCAGCCTAAAGGGAGGGACTAGCGCCTACGAGCAGTACTTC.

This clonotype was seen repeatedly, ten times or more. The J gene is TRBJ1-4, the V gene TRBV30; TRBD1 is a possible D gene (5 bases). V was trimmed by 5 bases and J by 8 bases, leaving 15 bases between them. CDR1 is GTSNPN and CDR2 is SVGIG in the germline V gene (reference sequence). The CDR3 is 13 residues long. The CDR3 loop reads CAWGDLGHEKLFF. Here the CDR3 DNA reads TGTGCCTGGGGGGACCTAGGACACGAAAAACTGTTTTTT.

This clonotype was detected only a few times. V and J are TRBV14 and TRBJ2-7, with D uncertain. This CDR3 is 13 amino acids long. Germline V gene sequence: CDR1 SGHDN, CDR2 FVKESK. Trimming shortened V by 8 bases and J by 4 bases, and 15 bases separated the two germline ends. CDR3 sequence reads: CASPGTSAYEQYF. The CDR3 DNA is TGTGCCAGCCCTGGAACCTCTGCTTACGAGCAGTACTTC.

CDR3 nucleotides: TGTGGGGGGACAGGGTCTAGCAATCAGCCCCAGCATTTT. Translating it yields CGGTGSSNQPQHF. The chain combines TRBV7-4 with TRBJ1-5; TRBD1 aligns across 9 bases. Germline V lookup: CDR1 SGHVT, CDR2 SQSDAQ. This CDR3 spans 13 amino acids.

The chain recombines TRBV6-2 or TRBV6-3 with TRBJ2-5; D is undetermined. The CDR3 runs 13 residues. Trimming removed 2 bases at V and 4 bases at J, with 8 bases between. Germline V gene data show CDR1 as MNHEY and CDR2 as SVGEGT. The CDR3 region has the DNA TGTGCCAGCAGTTACGGGGATCTAGAGACCCAGTACTTC. Amino acids: CASSYGDLETQYF.

The chain recombines TRBV7-9 with TRBJ1-2; the D gene is possibly TRBD1 (6 bases). The V gene's germline CDR1 is SEHNR and CDR2 FQNEAQ (reference sequence). The CDR3 runs 16 residues. With 2 bases removed from V and 1 base from J, the gap between germline ends came to 14 bases. CDR3 in DNA: TGTGCCAGCAGCTTATCCGGGACACTCTTTAACTATGGCTACACCTTC. It is translated as CASSLSGTLFNYGYTF.